This T cell receptor beta chain was identified during a study of cytomegalovirus exposure and HLA in healthy donors. Study as a whole: Of a few hundred genotyped donors, about 81% clustered with self-reported Caucasian donors.

Study outcomes and limitations: Highly shared variants forming one cluster were likely a sequencing artifact.

At least ten counts were recorded for this clone. What it binds is not known. PCR involved 60 Vbeta and 13 Jbeta primers. Assay: immunoSEQ multiplex PCR; the TCRdb copy retains only in-frame clones and omits some. The sample includes some 110,000 clones, approximately 80% of them seen just once. V lost 3 bases, J lost 1 base, and 1 base stayed unmatched. Germline loops: CDR1 SGHRS, CDR2 YFSETQ. This CDR3 has 15 amino acids. The rearrangement joins TRBV5-1 to TRBJ1-3, with 10 bases matching TRBD1. Sequences were obtained from PBMCs. This sequence was found in a woman aged 40 to 50 in good health and CMV-seropositive. For the CDR3, the DNA is TGCGCCAGCAGCTGGGGACAGGGGTCTGGAAACACCATATATTTT. This translates into CASSWGQGSGNTIYF.